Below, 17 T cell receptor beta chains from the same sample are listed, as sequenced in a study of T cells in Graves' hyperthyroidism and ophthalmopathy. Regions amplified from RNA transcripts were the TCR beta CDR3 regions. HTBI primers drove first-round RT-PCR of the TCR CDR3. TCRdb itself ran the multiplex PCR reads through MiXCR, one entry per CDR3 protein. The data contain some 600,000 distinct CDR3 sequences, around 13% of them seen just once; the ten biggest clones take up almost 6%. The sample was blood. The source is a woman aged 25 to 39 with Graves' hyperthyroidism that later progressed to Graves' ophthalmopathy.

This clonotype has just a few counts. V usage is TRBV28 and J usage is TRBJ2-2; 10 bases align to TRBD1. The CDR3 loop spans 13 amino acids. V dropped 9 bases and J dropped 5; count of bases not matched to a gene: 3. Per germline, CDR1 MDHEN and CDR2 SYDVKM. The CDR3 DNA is TGTGCCAGTACGGACAGGGGGACCGGGGAGCTGTTTTTT. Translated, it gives CASTDRGTGELFF.

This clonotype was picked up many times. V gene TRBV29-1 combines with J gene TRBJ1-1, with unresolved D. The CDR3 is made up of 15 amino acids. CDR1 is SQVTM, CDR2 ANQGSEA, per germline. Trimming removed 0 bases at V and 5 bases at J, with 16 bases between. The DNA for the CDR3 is TGCAGCGTTGAAGATCTTCCGGCAGGTCGGACTGAAGCTTTCTTT. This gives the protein CSVEDLPAGRTEAFF.

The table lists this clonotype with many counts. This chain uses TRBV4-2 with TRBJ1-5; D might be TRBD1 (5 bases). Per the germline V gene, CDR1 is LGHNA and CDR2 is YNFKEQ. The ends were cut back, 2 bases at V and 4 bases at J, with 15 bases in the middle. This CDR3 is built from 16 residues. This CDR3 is CASSQRTGTVNQPQHF. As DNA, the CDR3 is TGTGCCAGCAGCCAAAGGACCGGGACGGTTAATCAGCCCCAGCATTTT.

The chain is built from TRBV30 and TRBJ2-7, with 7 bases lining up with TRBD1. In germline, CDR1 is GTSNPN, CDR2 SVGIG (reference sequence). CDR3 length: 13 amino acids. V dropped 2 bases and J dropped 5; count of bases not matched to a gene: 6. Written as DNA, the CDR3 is TGTGCCTGGAGTCGTACAGGGGCGGACGAGCAGTACTTC. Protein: CAWSRTGADEQYF. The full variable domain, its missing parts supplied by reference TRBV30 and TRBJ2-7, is SQTIHQWPATLVQPVGSPLSLECTVEGTSNPNLYWYRQAAGRGLQLLFYSVGIGQISSEVPQNLSASRPQDRQFILSSKKLLLSDSGFYLCAWSRTGADEQYFGPGTRLTVT.

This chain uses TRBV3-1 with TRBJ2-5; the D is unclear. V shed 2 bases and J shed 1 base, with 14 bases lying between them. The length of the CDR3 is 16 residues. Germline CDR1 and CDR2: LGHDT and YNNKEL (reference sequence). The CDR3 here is CASSQRARLGQETQYF. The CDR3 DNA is TGTGCCAGCAGCCAAAGGGCGAGGTTAGGCCAAGAGACCCAGTACTTC.

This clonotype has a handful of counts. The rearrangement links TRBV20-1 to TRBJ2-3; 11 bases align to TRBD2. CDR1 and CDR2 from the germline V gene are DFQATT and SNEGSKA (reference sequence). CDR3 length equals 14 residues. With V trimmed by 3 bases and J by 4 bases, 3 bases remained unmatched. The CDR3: CSARGTSGSDTQYF. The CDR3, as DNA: TGCAGTGCTAGGGGGACTAGCGGATCAGATACGCAGTATTTT.

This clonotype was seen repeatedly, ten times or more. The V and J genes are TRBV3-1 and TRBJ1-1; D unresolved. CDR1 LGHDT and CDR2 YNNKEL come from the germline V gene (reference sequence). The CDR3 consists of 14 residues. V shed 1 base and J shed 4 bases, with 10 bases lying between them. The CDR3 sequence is CASSQGRVGTEAFF. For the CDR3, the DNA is TGTGCCAGCAGCCAAGGAAGGGTGGGCACTGAAGCTTTCTTT.

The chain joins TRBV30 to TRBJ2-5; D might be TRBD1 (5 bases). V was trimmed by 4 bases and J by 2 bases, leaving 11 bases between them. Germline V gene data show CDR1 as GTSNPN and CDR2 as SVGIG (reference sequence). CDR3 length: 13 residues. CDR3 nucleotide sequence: TGTGCCTGGACAGGGCGCGTTCAAGAGACCCAGTACTTC. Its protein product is CAWTGRVQETQYF. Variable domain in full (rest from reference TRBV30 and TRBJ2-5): SQTIHQWPATLVQPVGSPLSLECTVEGTSNPNLYWYRQAAGRGLQLLFYSVGIGQISSEVPQNLSASRPQDRQFILSSKKLLLSDSGFYLCAWTGRVQETQYFGPGTRLLVL.

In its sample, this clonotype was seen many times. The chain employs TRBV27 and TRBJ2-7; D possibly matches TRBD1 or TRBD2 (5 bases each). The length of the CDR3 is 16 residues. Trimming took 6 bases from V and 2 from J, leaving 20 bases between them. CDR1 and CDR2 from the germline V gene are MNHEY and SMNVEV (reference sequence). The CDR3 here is CASSLNRDDSTYEQYF. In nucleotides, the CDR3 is TGTGCCAGCAGCCTCAACCGGGACGACTCGACCTACGAGCAGTACTTC.

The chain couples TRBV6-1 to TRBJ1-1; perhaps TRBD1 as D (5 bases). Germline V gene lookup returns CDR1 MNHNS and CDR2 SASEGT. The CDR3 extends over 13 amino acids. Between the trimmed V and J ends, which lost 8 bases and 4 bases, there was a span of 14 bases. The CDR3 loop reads CASSSSGGTEAFF. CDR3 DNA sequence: TGTGCCAGCTCTTCCTCCGGGGGCACTGAAGCTTTCTTT.

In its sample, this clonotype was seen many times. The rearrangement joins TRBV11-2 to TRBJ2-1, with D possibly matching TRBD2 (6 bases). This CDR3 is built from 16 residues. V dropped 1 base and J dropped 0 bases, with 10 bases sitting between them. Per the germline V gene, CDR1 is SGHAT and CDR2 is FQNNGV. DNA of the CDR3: TGTGCCAGCAGCTTAGTGGCGGGGAGCTCCTACAATGAGCAGTTCTTC. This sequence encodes CASSLVAGSSYNEQFF.

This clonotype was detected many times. The DNA of the CDR3 is TGTGCCTCAAAAATACCGGGACAGACGTACAATGAGCAGTTCTTC. Its translation: CASKIPGQTYNEQFF. This chain connects TRBV10-3 to TRBJ2-1, with 7 nucleotides matching TRBD1. This CDR3 has 15 residues. Trimming removed 11 bases from V and 4 bases from J; junction bases left unmatched: 14. CDR1 is ENHRY and CDR2 is SYGVKD in the germline V gene.

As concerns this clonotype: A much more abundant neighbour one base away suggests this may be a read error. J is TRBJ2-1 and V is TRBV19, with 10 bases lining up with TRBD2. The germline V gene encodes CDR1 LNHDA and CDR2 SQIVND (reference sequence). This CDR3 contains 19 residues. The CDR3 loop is CASSIAGTSVTLGSNGQFF. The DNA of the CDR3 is TGTGCCAGTAGTATCGCCGGGACTAGCGTCACCCTTGGTAGCAATGGGCAGTTCTTC. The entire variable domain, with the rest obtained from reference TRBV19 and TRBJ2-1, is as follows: DGGITQSPKYLFRKEGQNVTLSCEQNLNHDAMYWYRQDPGQGLRLIYYSQIVNDFQKGDIAEGYSVSREKKESFPLTVTSAQKNPTAFYLCASSIAGTSVTLGSNGQFFGPGTRLTVL.

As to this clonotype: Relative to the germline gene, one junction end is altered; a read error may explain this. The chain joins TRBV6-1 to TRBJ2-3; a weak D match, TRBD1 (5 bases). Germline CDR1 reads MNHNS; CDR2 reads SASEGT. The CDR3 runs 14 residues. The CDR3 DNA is TGTGCCAGCAGGTCTGGAATCCTCACAGGTACGCAGTATTTT. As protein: CASRSGILTGTQYF.

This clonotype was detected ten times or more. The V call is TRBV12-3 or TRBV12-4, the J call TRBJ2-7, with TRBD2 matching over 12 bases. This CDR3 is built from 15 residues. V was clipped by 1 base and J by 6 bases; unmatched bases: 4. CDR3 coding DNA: TGTGCCAGCAGTTTAGGCGTACTAGCGGGAGGCGAGCAGTACTTC. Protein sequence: CASSLGVLAGGEQYF.

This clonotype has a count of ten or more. The CDR3 coding sequence is TGTGCCAGCAGCTTAGTGGGGTCGCGGACTGAAGCTTTCTTT. Amino acids: CASSLVGSRTEAFF. The J gene is TRBJ1-1, the V gene TRBV7-8; unclear D gene. From germline, CDR1 is SGHVS and CDR2 FQNEAQ. There are 14 residues in the CDR3. Trimming pared 1 base from V and 5 bases from J, leaving 11 bases between.

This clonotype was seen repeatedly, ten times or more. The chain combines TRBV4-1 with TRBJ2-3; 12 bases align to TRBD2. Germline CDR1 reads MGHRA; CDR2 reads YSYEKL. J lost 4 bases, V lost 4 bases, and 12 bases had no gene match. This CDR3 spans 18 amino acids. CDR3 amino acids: CASSPEITSGRKADTQYF. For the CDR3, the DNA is TGCGCCAGCAGCCCAGAAATCACTAGCGGGAGGAAGGCAGATACGCAGTATTTT.